The present TCR beta chain was sequenced within a study of a mutant IDH1 vaccine in newly diagnosed glioma. Background on the study: Vaccines were first given 4-6 weeks after radiotherapy alone, or with temozolomide cycles.

Regarding this clone: Its antigen is still unknown.

With 4 bases removed from V and 1 base from J, the gap between germline ends came to 11 bases. CDR1 and CDR2 (germline): MNHEY, SMNVEV (reference sequence). This CDR3 is 14 amino acids long. Described time point: week 23, last vaccination. One vaccine dose held 300 ug of mutant IDH1 20-mer peptide and came with topical imiquimod. The assay was immunoSEQ multiplex PCR, and TCRdb's table has in-frame clones only and misses some. The data show 55,000 or so clones, with roughly 80% seen just once and 6.2% held by the top ten. The material sequenced was PBMCs, taken from a glioma patient whose treatment included an IDH1 peptide vaccine. This clonotype was obtained from a man aged 35 to 55 with glioma. The chain links TRBV27 to TRBJ2-7; tentative D call: TRBD1 (6 bases). CDR3 sequence reads: CASSSPGESYEQYF. The DNA of the CDR3 is TGTGCCAGCAGTTCCCCAGGGGAATCCTACGAGCAGTACTTC.